The present entry profiles one T cell receptor beta chain with its context. Sequenced by immunoSEQ multiplex PCR; TCRdb stores in-frame clones only, minus some. The data hold fewer than 100,000 clones, with approximately 91% observed a single time. The source of the sample is a study of PD-1 blockade in classical Hodgkin lymphoma. There was relapse after autologous stem cell transplantation in every patient, and there was variation in brentuximab vedotin exposure. The study recorded best responses of complete response, partial response or progressive disease. Germline trimming cut 4 bases from V and 0 bases from J; bases unmatched to any gene: 0. This CDR3 has 14 amino acids. Germline V gives CDR1 MGHRA, CDR2 YSYEKL.

The clonotype was recovered from a human donor with classical Hodgkin lymphoma. The sample consisted of peripheral blood mononuclear cells (PBMCs), taken at baseline. The chain joins TRBV4-1 to TRBJ1-1, with TRBD1 matching over 9 bases. CDR3 sequence: CASSRQGVNTEAFF. DNA of the CDR3: TGCGCCAGCAGCCGACAGGGGGTGAACACTGAAGCTTTCTTT.